This T cell receptor (beta chain) came from a study of Graves' ophthalmopathy and Graves' hyperthyroidism. On the study more broadly: Peripheral blood samples were taken at initial diagnosis, before any treatment.

In this sample, this clonotype turned up many times. Its antigen is currently unknown. If patients had other autoimmune diseases, uncontrolled infections, pregnancy or lactation, they were excluded. About 10 ml of fresh blood yielded the PBMCs by density gradient. Findings of the study overall: Also, most clonotypes expanded in the thyroid above 0.001 frequency appeared in blood.

For repertoire sequencing, the TCR beta CDR3 regions were amplified from RNA transcripts. The authors performed first-round RT-PCR with HTBI primers and then a second-round multiplex PCR. TCRdb ran MiXCR on the multiplex PCR reads and lists one entry per CDR3 protein. Found here are roughly 400,000 distinct CDR3 sequences, about 18% of them singletons; the top ten hold more than 1.5%. The CDR3 consists of 16 residues. Germline CDR1 MDHEN, CDR2 SYDVKM. V dropped 3 bases and J dropped 0 bases, with 12 bases sitting between them. The source material was peripheral blood. The V gene is TRBV28, the J gene TRBJ1-3; D remains unclear. The origin of this receptor is a woman under 30 with Graves' ophthalmopathy. CDR3 residues: CASSFLPAHSGNTIYF. CDR3 in DNA: TGTGCCAGCAGTTTCCTCCCAGCACACTCTGGAAACACCATATATTTT.